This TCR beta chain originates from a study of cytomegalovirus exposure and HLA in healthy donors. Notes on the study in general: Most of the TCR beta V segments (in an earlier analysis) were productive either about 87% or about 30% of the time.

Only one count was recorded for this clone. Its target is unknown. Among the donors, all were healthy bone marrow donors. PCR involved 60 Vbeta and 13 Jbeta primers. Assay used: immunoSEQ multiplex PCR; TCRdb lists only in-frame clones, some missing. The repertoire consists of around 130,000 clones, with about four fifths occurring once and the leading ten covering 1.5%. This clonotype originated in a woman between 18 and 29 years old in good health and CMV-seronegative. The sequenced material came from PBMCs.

For the CDR3, the DNA is TGTGCCATCAGTGGGCAGGGCGGCTACGAGCAGTACTTC. The encoded protein is CAISGQGGYEQYF. The chain employs TRBV10-3 and TRBJ2-7; perhaps TRBD1 as D (5 bases). V dropped 4 bases and J dropped 3 bases, with 10 bases sitting between them. The CDR3 runs to 13 residues. Germline CDR1 is ENHRY and CDR2 is SYGVKD.